This T cell receptor (beta chain) was captured in a study of T cell responses to AZD1222 COVID-19 vaccine. The table came from immunoSEQ multiplex PCR; TCRdb's copy has only in-frame clones and leaves some out. Among some 97,000 clones listed, roughly 89% were seen once. Comment on this clone: Its specificity is not known.

Germline CDR1 and CDR2: SGHRS and YFSETQ. Trimming shortened V by 1 base and J by 4 bases, and 13 bases separated the two germline ends. The CDR3 extends over 15 amino acids. Study observations and caveats: Among the donors, most were white British and more were female, and clonal diversity was possibly underestimated. The reported proportion of spike-specific TCRs targeting unmutated variant regions was nearly half. No day 14 peak samples; only post-peak repertoires were characterized.

The rearrangement uses TRBV5-1 and TRBJ2-3; D is perhaps TRBD2 (6 bases). The input for sequencing was peripheral blood, taken on day 0 of AZD1222 vaccination. The receptor was isolated from an adult in good health. The CDR3 DNA is TGCGCCAGCAGCTTGATCGGGAGCAGCTCAGATACGCAGTATTTT. The encoded protein is CASSLIGSSSDTQYF.